The 3 T cell receptor beta chains listed next were all sequenced from one sample in a study of technical replicates of blood from a handful of donors (dated by TCRdb to about 2017). Libraries were made using the immunoSEQ multiplex PCR assay. TCRdb took over this immuneACCESS table, retaining in-frame rearrangements with V and J assigned. Such tables are incomplete; in checked studies, under half of the missing clones stem from an unresolved V gene, and the remainder is unexplained. The sample table contains roughly 50,000 clones; only one count was recorded for about 93% of them. The ten largest account for 4.2% of the sample. Sequencing was done on a sample of PBMCs. Every receptor here comes from a human donor in good health. Some clones in this sample may be carry-over from other donors' samples.

The J gene is TRBJ2-7, the V gene TRBV6-5, with a tentative D call TRBD2 (6 bases). Germline V gene data show CDR1 as MNHEY and CDR2 as SVGAGI. This CDR3 is built from 13 residues. V dropped 6 bases and J dropped 3 bases, with 12 bases sitting between them. The CDR3 DNA sequence: TGTGCCAGCAGCCCGGGACTCAACTACGAGCAGTACTTC. This gives the protein CASSPGLNYEQYF.

The V call is TRBV5-4, the J call TRBJ2-5; TRBD2 aligns across 8 bases. Unmatched junction bases numbered 3, after V lost 0 bases and J lost 2 bases. The CDR3 contains 15 residues. Germline lookup yields CDR1 SGHNT and CDR2 YYREEE (reference sequence). As DNA, the CDR3 is TGTGCCAGCAGCTTGGGGACTAGCTTACAAGAGACCCAGTACTTC. Translating gives CASSLGTSLQETQYF.

This clone was counted a few times. The chain couples TRBV23-1 to TRBJ2-1, with 12 bases fitting TRBD2. TRBV23-1 is an ORF; its function is uncertain. With V trimmed by 7 bases and J by 5 bases, 6 bases remained unmatched. The CDR3 extends over 15 amino acids. CDR3 coding DNA: TGCGCCAGCACGACTAGCGGGGGTGAAAACAATGAGCAGTTCTTC. Its protein product is CASTTSGGENNEQFF.